A selection of T cell receptor beta chains follows, all from one sample in a study of T-cell memory formation after mild COVID-19. TCRdb re-called the 5' RACE reads through MiXCR, storing one row per CDR3 protein. The sample has some 100,000 distinct CDR3 sequences, around 10% seen once. The sequenced sample was PBMCs or a T cell subset sorted from them (not recorded which). These receptors were taken from a man aged 18 to 35 who had mild COVID-19 (a few samples of this study predate the infection). Cell type and time point are not known. The CDR3 runs from the conserved cysteine through the conserved F or W. The D gene is left open where the match is weak. Clone size is given for some rows only: seen once, a few or many times, or a class if the clone is expanded.

TRBD2	TRBV4-1	.	TRBJ2-2	CASSQYVASGGLNTGELFF	TGCGCCAGCAGCCAATACGTGGCTAGCGGGGGCCTAAACACCGGGGAGCTGTTTTTT
.	TRBV24-1	.	TRBJ2-3	CAADTQYF	TGTGCCGCAGATACGCAGTATTTT
TRBD1	TRBV7-9	few	TRBJ1-2	CASRQSGTGYGYTF	TGTGCCAGCAGGCAATCCGGGACAGGGTATGGCTACACCTTC
TRBD1	TRBV5-6	.	TRBJ1-1	CASSVSRGLGWTEAFF	TGTGCCAGCAGCGTTAGCAGGGGGCTGGGATGGACTGAAGCTTTCTTT
TRBD1	TRBV6-9	.	TRBJ2-2	CASTKGQGVWAGELFF	TGTGCCAGCACCAAGGGACAGGGAGTATGGGCCGGGGAGCTGTTTTTT
TRBD1	TRBV6-2/TRBV6-3	many	TRBJ2-7	CASTNTGTGAYEQYF	TGTGCCAGCACTAACACCGGGACAGGGGCCTACGAGCAGTACTTC
.	TRBV18	.	TRBJ2-3	CASSPEFTQYF	TGTGCCAGCTCACCAGAATTTACGCAGTATTTT
TRBD2	TRBV6-4	many	TRBJ2-3	CASSDSSGGADTQYF	TGTGCCAGCAGTGACTCTAGCGGGGGGGCAGATACGCAGTATTTT
TRBD1	TRBV7-2	.	TRBJ2-2	CASSEPPGQGQTGELFF	TGTGCCAGCAGCGAACCCCCGGGACAGGGGCAAACCGGGGAGCTGTTTTTT
.	TRBV5-1	.	TRBJ2-7	CASSPWTTNYEQYF	TGCGCCAGCAGCCCGTGGACAACAAACTACGAGCAGTACTTC
TRBD2	TRBV7-8	.	TRBJ2-3	CASFGTNSPDTQYF	TGTGCCAGCTTCGGGACTAATTCCCCAGATACGCAGTATTTT
.	TRBV7-2	few	TRBJ2-5	CASSSPQGLGETQYF	TGTGCCAGCAGCTCCCCCCAGGGTCTGGGAGAGACCCAGTACTTC
.	TRBV12-3/TRBV12-4	many	TRBJ2-3	CASITEGGSTDTQYF	TGTGCCAGCATCACCGAGGGCGGCAGCACAGATACGCAGTATTTT
TRBD2	TRBV4-2	many	TRBJ2-7	CASSQGSGGEYYEQYF	TGTGCCAGCAGCCAAGGCTCCGGGGGGGAGTACTACGAGCAGTACTTC
.	TRBV29-1	many	TRBJ2-1	CSVWGGHGNEQFF	TGCAGCGTTTGGGGGGGCCACGGGAATGAGCAGTTCTTC
.	TRBV29-1	.	TRBJ1-2	CSVEGLGTVRINYGYTF	TGCAGCGTTGAAGGGCTAGGTACGGTCAGAATAAACTATGGCTACACCTTC
.	TRBV12-2	.	TRBJ2-3	CASRLTSVSTDTQYF	TGTGCAAGTCGCTTGACTAGCGTGAGCACAGATACGCAGTATTTT
.	TRBV12-3/TRBV12-4	.	TRBJ1-3	CASRPTESGNTIYF	TGTGCCAGCAGACCCACGGAGTCTGGAAACACCATATATTTT
.	TRBV24-1	.	TRBJ1-6	CATSGPDEASPLHF	TGTGCCACCAGTGGCCCCGACGAGGCTTCACCCCTCCACTTT
.	TRBV6-2/TRBV6-3	.	TRBJ2-1	CASRWADSYNEQFF	TGTGCCAGCAGGTGGGCGGACTCCTACAATGAGCAGTTCTTC
.	TRBV27	.	TRBJ1-2	CASSLQGDYGYTF	TGTGCCAGCAGTTTACAGGGTGACTATGGCTACACCTTC
.	TRBV12-3/TRBV12-4	few	TRBJ2-3	CASSLEGRGTDTQYF	TGTGCCAGCAGTTTAGAGGGCAGGGGCACAGATACGCAGTATTTT
.	TRBV7-9	.	TRBJ2-3	CASTLGRSTDTQYF	TGTGCCAGCACCTTGGGACGTAGCACAGATACGCAGTATTTT
TRBD1	TRBV20-1	.	TRBJ1-6	CSAMELGGRGYSPLHF	TGCAGTGCTATGGAGCTAGGGGGCAGAGGGTATTCACCCCTCCACTTT
.	TRBV3-1	few	TRBJ2-2	CASSRSHRFFRELFF	TGTGCCAGCAGCCGAAGCCACAGGTTTTTCCGGGAGCTGTTTTTT
.	TRBV7-9	many	TRBJ1-1	CASSLLTGPEAFF	TGTGCCAGCAGCTTACTAACCGGCCCTGAAGCTTTCTTT
.	TRBV24-1	few	TRBJ2-2	CATSDQGMPNTGELFF	TGTGCCACCAGTGACCAGGGGATGCCGAACACCGGGGAGCTGTTTTTT
.	TRBV12-3/TRBV12-4	few	TRBJ2-1	CASRPLGAAFEQFF	TGTGCCAGCAGGCCTTTGGGGGCCGCTTTTGAGCAGTTCTTC
.	TRBV7-9	.	TRBJ2-1	CASSLAGEKDEQFF	TGTGCCAGCAGCTTAGCAGGGGAAAAAGATGAGCAGTTCTTC
TRBD2	TRBV5-6	few	TRBJ2-1	CASSLYNAGGRKFF	TGTGCCAGCAGCCTCTACAATGCGGGGGGCCGGAAGTTCTTC
.	TRBV11-2	.	TRBJ2-3	CASSLELTDTQYF	TGTGCCAGCAGCCTGGAGCTCACAGATACGCAGTATTTT
TRBD2	TRBV5-6	.	TRBJ2-7	CASSDGVAGPQPYEQYF	TGTGCCAGCAGCGATGGAGTAGCGGGGCCCCAACCCTACGAGCAGTACTTC
.	TRBV20-1	.	TRBJ1-2	CSASRQAHGYTF	TGCAGTGCTAGTCGGCAGGCGCACGGCTACACCTTC
TRBD2	TRBV4-3	many	TRBJ2-1	CASSQELAGEGNEQFF	TGCGCCAGCAGCCAAGAGCTAGCGGGGGAAGGCAATGAGCAGTTCTTC
.	TRBV7-3	.	TRBJ2-3	CASSSRTGANPDTQYF	TGTGCCAGCAGCTCACGAACCGGGGCGAATCCAGATACGCAGTATTTT
.	TRBV4-3	.	TRBJ1-6	CASSQGRANSPLHF	TGCGCCAGCAGCCAGGGGCGGGCAAATTCACCCCTCCACTTT
.	TRBV5-6	.	TRBJ2-1	CASSLEALSDRLYNEQFF	TGTGCCAGCAGCTTGGAGGCGCTTAGCGACAGGCTATACAATGAGCAGTTCTTC
.	TRBV7-9	.	TRBJ2-7	CASSFGQPSYEQYF	TGTGCCAGCAGCTTTGGACAGCCCTCCTACGAGCAGTACTTC
.	TRBV7-9	few	TRBJ2-3	CASSFRADTQYF	TGTGCCAGCAGCTTTAGGGCAGATACGCAGTATTTT
.	TRBV4-1	.	TRBJ2-7	CASSQEERSYEQYF	TGCGCCAGCAGCCAAGAGGAGAGGTCCTACGAGCAGTACTTC
.	TRBV29-1	.	TRBJ1-2	CSVSRGGIYGYTF	TGCAGCGTTTCCCGAGGGGGAATCTATGGCTACACCTTC
.	TRBV27	.	TRBJ2-7	CASSLLGATYEQYF	TGTGCCAGCAGTTTACTGGGAGCCACCTACGAGCAGTACTTC
.	TRBV6-2/TRBV6-3	.	TRBJ2-3	CASSGVPDSTDTQYF	TGTGCCAGCAGCGGAGTTCCTGACAGCACAGATACGCAGTATTTT
TRBD1	TRBV5-6	.	TRBJ2-7	CASSDLGGEHEQYF	TGTGCCAGCAGCGACCTAGGGGGCGAACACGAGCAGTACTTC